The 20 T cell receptor beta chains listed next were all sequenced from one sample in a study of identical twins' blood T cells. Each CDR3 protein gets one entry after TCRdb re-called the 5' RACE reads with MiXCR. The sample carries 300,000 to 450,000 distinct CDR3 sequences, roughly 31% recorded once. Sequenced: PBMCs. The receptor source for this set is a woman between 18 and 50 years old in good health.

J is TRBJ1-3 and V is TRBV5-1; perhaps TRBD1 as D (5 bases). The CDR3 is 15 amino acids. V was trimmed by 1 base and J by 2 bases, leaving 10 bases between them. Germline CDR1 is SGHRS and CDR2 is YFSETQ. CDR3 residues: CASSLQAGTGNTIYF. The CDR3 coding sequence is TGCGCCAGCAGCTTGCAGGCAGGGACTGGAAACACCATATATTTT.

The chain uses TRBV5-1 and TRBJ2-2; perhaps TRBD2 as D (6 bases). Trimming removed 9 bases from V and 3 bases from J, with 15 bases in between. The CDR3 runs 14 residues. Per the germline V gene, CDR1 is SGHRS and CDR2 is YFSETQ. The CDR3 loop reads CATARVADTGELFF. CDR3 DNA: TGCGCCACTGCTAGGGTAGCGGACACCGGGGAGCTGTTTTTT.

There are many counts of this clonotype. This chain uses TRBV14 with TRBJ1-1, with D unclear. The CDR3 length is 13 residues. V lost 6 bases, J lost 5 bases, and 13 bases lay in between. The germline V gene encodes CDR1 SGHDN and CDR2 FVKESK. CDR3 sequence: CASRPIRRTEAFF. CDR3 sequence (DNA): TGTGCCAGCAGGCCTATAAGGAGGACTGAAGCTTTCTTT.

Only one count was recorded for this clonotype. V is TRBV5-1 and J is TRBJ2-7; 13 bases fit TRBD2. V lost 5 bases to trimming and J lost 5 bases; unmatched junction nucleotides: 4. This CDR3 is built from 14 residues. Germline V gives CDR1 SGHRS, CDR2 YFSETQ. Here the CDR3 reads CASRWTSGGNEQYF. In DNA, the CDR3 is TGCGCCAGCAGATGGACTAGCGGGGGAAACGAGCAGTACTTC.

The V call is TRBV20-1, the J call TRBJ1-1; D is possibly TRBD1 (5 bases). The length of the CDR3 is 13 residues. The germline V gene encodes CDR1 DFQATT and CDR2 SNEGSKA (reference sequence). Trimming removed 5 bases at V and 3 bases at J, with 13 bases between. The DNA of the CDR3 is TGCAGTGCTCCGCGGCAGGGTGACACTGAAGCTTTCTTT. It specifies CSAPRQGDTEAFF.

A note on this clonotype: The junction departs from germline at one end; a sequencing error may be responsible. The chain uses TRBV4-2 and TRBJ2-3, with no clear D. Germline values: CDR1 LGHNA, CDR2 YNFKEQ. The CDR3 consists of 17 residues. CDR3 region: CASSQDIRLSGTDTQYF. CDR3 DNA sequence: TGCGCCAGCAGCCAAGATATAAGGCTATCTGGCACAGATACGCAGTATTTT.

J is TRBJ1-4 and V is TRBV12-5; no firm D call. Germline CDR1 is LGHNT and CDR2 is FRNRAP. CDR3 size: 16 residues. V was shortened by 7 bases and J by 2 bases, with 17 bases between the two germline ends. This CDR3 is CASAGPWVLTNEKLFF. The CDR3 DNA sequence: TGTGCTAGTGCCGGACCCTGGGTGCTGACTAATGAAAAACTGTTTTTT.

This clonotype was seen more than once but under ten times. The chain carries TRBV20-1 and TRBJ2-1, with 9 bases matching TRBD2. V trimming: 6 bases; J trimming: 6 bases; junction bases outside the gene matches: 9. The germline gives CDR1 DFQATT, CDR2 SNEGSKA (reference sequence). The CDR3 totals 14 residues. CDR3 sequence: CSARRPSGANEQFF. For the CDR3, the DNA is TGCAGTGCCCGACGGCCTAGCGGGGCCAATGAGCAGTTCTTC.

Concerning this clonotype: This may arise from a read error, as a much more abundant clone is one base away. The chain combines TRBV29-1 with TRBJ1-1; D call uncertain. Germline lookup yields CDR1 SQVTM and CDR2 ANQGSEA. The ends were cut back, 4 bases at V and 12 bases at J, with 12 bases in the middle. The CDR3 has 10 residues. CDR3 nucleotide sequence: TGCAGCGTTGCATCCCTATATACTTTCTTT. Its translation is CSVASLYTFF.

About this clonotype: A junction end diverges from the germline sequence, so it may reflect a read error. V is TRBV6-1 and J is TRBJ1-2, with D hard to call. Per the germline V gene, CDR1 is MNHNS and CDR2 is SASEGT. The CDR3 loop spans 13 amino acids. In DNA form, the CDR3 reads TGTGCCAGCAAACTTGACATAAACTACGGCTACACCTTC. Encoded protein: CASKLDINYGYTF.

There are a few counts of this clonotype. The chain joins TRBV20-1 to TRBJ2-7; no clear D gene. The V and J ends lost 6 bases and 0 bases respectively, with 24 bases between them. There are 17 residues in the CDR3. Germline V CDR1 and CDR2: DFQATT, SNEGSKA (reference sequence). CDR3 nucleotides: TGCAGTGCAAGAAGCGTAGTAAGAGGCCAGAGCTCCTACGAGCAGTACTTC. Residues: CSARSVVRGQSSYEQYF.

Here the CDR3 reads CASSIGREAINEQFF. In nucleotides, the CDR3 is TGTGCCAGTAGTATAGGACGGGAGGCGATCAATGAGCAGTTCTTC. The chain employs TRBV19 and TRBJ2-1, with 7 nucleotides matching TRBD2. The CDR3 is made up of 15 amino acids. With V trimmed by 1 base and J by 6 bases, 6 bases remained unmatched. Germline lookup yields CDR1 LNHDA and CDR2 SQIVND (reference sequence). Looking up the rest from reference TRBV19 and TRBJ2-1 gives the full variable domain: DGGITQSPKYLFRKEGQNVTLSCEQNLNHDAMYWYRQDPGQGLRLIYYSQIVNDFQKGDIAEGYSVSREKKESFPLTVTSAQKNPTAFYLCASSIGREAINEQFFGPGTRLTVL.

Comments on this clonotype: A read error may explain this, as a much larger clone is one base away. As DNA, the CDR3 is TGTGTCGAGTTGACATGGATCCCACTAGCGAGTACGAACACCGGGGAGCTGTTTTTT. Protein sequence: CVELTWIPLASTNTGELFF. V and J are TRBV7-7 and TRBJ2-2, with TRBD2 matching over 7 bases. The CDR3 totals 19 residues. Germline V gives CDR1 SSHAT, CDR2 FNYEAQ (reference sequence). Full variable domain (missing parts from reference TRBV7-7 and TRBJ2-2): GAGVSQSPRYKVTKRGQDVTLRCDPISSHATLYWYQQALGQGPEFLTYFNYEAQPDKSGLPSDRFSAERPEGSISTLTIQRTEQRDSAMYRCVELTWIPLASTNTGELFFGEGSRLTVL.

This clonotype has more than one count but fewer than ten. The chain carries TRBV6-5 and TRBJ2-5; D call uncertain. The CDR3 has 12 residues. Trimming cost V 8 bases and J 2 bases, with 9 bases left between them. Germline assignment: CDR1 MNHEY and CDR2 SVGAGI. CDR3 in amino acids: CASGLPQETQYF. The DNA for the CDR3 is TGTGCCAGCGGCCTCCCACAAGAGACCCAGTACTTC.

The V call is TRBV10-3, the J call TRBJ2-3; TRBD2 might be the D (5 bases). CDR1 ENHRY and CDR2 SYGVKD come from the germline V gene. The CDR3 totals 15 residues. V was trimmed by 4 bases and J by 1 base, leaving 12 bases between them. This CDR3 reads CAISVDYRGTDTQYF. CDR3 in DNA: TGTGCCATCAGTGTCGACTACCGGGGCACAGATACGCAGTATTTT.

The chain combines TRBV7-2 with TRBJ1-3; D gene uncertain. The CDR3 length is 13 residues. V dropped 3 bases and J dropped 4 bases, with 7 bases sitting between them. From germline, CDR1 is SGHTA and CDR2 FQGNSA. The CDR3 loop is CASSLSTGNTIYF. The DNA for the CDR3 is TGTGCCAGCAGCTTGTCGACAGGAAACACCATATATTTT.

This clonotype was recorded many times. This chain uses TRBV18 with TRBJ2-3; D not certain. Trimming took 2 bases from V and 3 from J, leaving 3 bases between them. The CDR3 sequence is 12 residues long. Germline CDR1 is KGHSH and CDR2 is LQKENI. CDR3 protein: CASSPKTDTQYF. The CDR3 DNA reads TGTGCCAGCTCACCAAAGACAGATACGCAGTATTTT.

This clonotype showed up just a few times. The V gene is TRBV3-1, the J gene TRBJ1-2, with D perhaps matching TRBD1 (6 bases). The V gene lost 0 bases and the J gene lost 2 bases, with 7 bases spanning the gap. Germline CDR1 is LGHDT and CDR2 is YNNKEL (reference sequence). This CDR3 has 14 residues. CDR3 sequence reads: CASSQDTGNYGYTF. CDR3 DNA sequence: TGTGCCAGCAGCCAAGACACAGGGAACTATGGCTACACCTTC.

The chain is built from TRBV5-4 and TRBJ1-2; a possible D gene is TRBD1 (5 bases). The CDR3 extends over 15 amino acids. Per the germline V gene, CDR1 is SGHNT and CDR2 is YYREEE (reference sequence). V gave up 1 base and J gave up 4 bases, with 14 bases separating them. The CDR3 DNA follows: TGTGCCAGCAGCTTGCCCAAGGAGGGGAGCTATGGCTACACCTTC. Amino acids: CASSLPKEGSYGYTF. Using reference TRBV5-4 and TRBJ1-2 for the parts outside the CDR3, the full variable domain is ETGVTQSPTHLIKTRGQQVTLRCSSQSGHNTVSWYQQALGQGPQFIFQYYREEENGRGNFPPRFSGLQFPNYSSELNVNALELDDSALYLCASSLPKEGSYGYTFGSGTRLTVV.

The CDR3 sequence: CASSLLQGRNTEAFF. CDR3 in DNA: TGTGCCAGCAGCCTTTTACAGGGACGGAACACTGAAGCTTTCTTT. This rearrangement joins TRBV7-9 to TRBJ1-1, with D maybe TRBD1 (6 bases). The CDR3 covers 15 residues. Trimming left V 5 bases short and J 1 base short, with 14 bases between. The germline gives CDR1 SEHNR, CDR2 FQNEAQ (reference sequence). The full variable domain, with the rest looked up from reference TRBV7-9 and TRBJ1-1, is DTGVSQNPRHKITKRGQNVTFRCDPISEHNRLYWYRQTLGQGPEFLTYFQNEAQLEKSRLLSDRFSAERPKGSFSTLEIQRTEQGDSAMYLCASSLLQGRNTEAFFGQGTRLTVV.